These 32 T cell receptor beta chains came from one sample sequenced in a study of blood T cell repertoires in COVID-19. Assay used: immunoSEQ multiplex PCR; TCRdb lists only in-frame clones, some missing. Seen here are more than 200,000 clones, 65% to 90% observed once, and the top ten hold about 6%. The sample was peripheral blood. The receptor source for this set is a man aged 80 or over with acute or convalescent COVID-19.

V is TRBV7-9 and J is TRBJ2-7; 13 bases align to TRBD2. The CDR3 consists of 15 residues. Germline V CDR1 and CDR2: SEHNR, FQNEAQ (reference sequence). V was pared by 6 bases and J by 7 bases, with 9 bases of the junction left unmatched. The CDR3 bases are TGTGCCAGCAGGCGGGGACTAGCGGGGTCTCAAGAGCAGTACTTC. Its protein product is CASRRGLAGSQEQYF.

The chain links TRBV28 to TRBJ2-7, with 12 positions matching TRBD2. V was pared by 7 bases and J by 5 bases, with 9 bases of the junction left unmatched. The CDR3 extends over 15 amino acids. Germline CDR1 reads MDHEN; CDR2 reads SYDVKM. The CDR3 reads CASNSGLAGINEQYF. CDR3 in DNA: TGTGCCAGCAATTCAGGACTAGCGGGAATCAACGAGCAGTACTTC.

V usage is TRBV19 and J usage is TRBJ2-2; D possibly corresponds to TRBD1 (6 bases). The CDR3 totals 14 residues. Germline CDR1 is LNHDA and CDR2 is SQIVND (reference sequence). V gave up 7 bases and J gave up 4 bases, with 13 bases separating them. In DNA, the CDR3 is TGTGCCAGTATGGGGACAATCTCCACCGGGGAGCTGTTTTTT. Translated: CASMGTISTGELFF.

The chain joins TRBV7-9 to TRBJ2-1, with D perhaps TRBD1 (6 bases). This CDR3 contains 16 residues. Germline V gives CDR1 SEHNR, CDR2 FQNEAQ (reference sequence). The V end was cut by 4 bases, the J end by 2 bases, with 15 bases between. The DNA of the CDR3 is TGTGCCAGCAGCTGGGGTATGGGGGCGCCCTACAATGAGCAGTTCTTC. Amino acids: CASSWGMGAPYNEQFF.

This chain joins TRBV9 and TRBJ2-7; possibly TRBD1 for D (6 bases). Germline CDR1 is SGDLS and CDR2 is YYNGEE. The CDR3 is 14 amino acids. V was pared by 0 bases and J by 4 bases, with 11 bases between. CDR3 coding DNA: TGTGCCAGCAGCGTAGGGGATCAGGGGTACGAGCAGTACTTC. Protein product: CASSVGDQGYEQYF. Full variable domain (remainder filled in from reference TRBV9 and TRBJ2-7): DSGVTQTPKHLITATGQRVTLRCSPRSGDLSVYWYQQSLDQGLQFLIQYYNGEERAKGNILERFSAQQFPDLHSELNLSSLELGDSALYFCASSVGDQGYEQYFGPGTRLTVT.

This sequence joins TRBV30 and TRBJ1-1; 7 nucleotides align to TRBD1. There are 13 residues in the CDR3. The germline V gene has CDR1 GTSNPN and CDR2 SVGIG (reference sequence). V lost 5 bases to trimming and J lost 1 base; unmatched junction nucleotides: 4. CDR3 protein: CAWSGTANTEAFF. CDR3 in DNA: TGTGCCTGGTCCGGGACAGCGAACACTGAAGCTTTCTTT. Drawing the rest from reference TRBV30 and TRBJ1-1, the complete variable domain is SQTIHQWPATLVQPVGSPLSLECTVEGTSNPNLYWYRQAAGRGLQLLFYSVGIGQISSEVPQNLSASRPQDRQFILSSKKLLLSDSGFYLCAWSGTANTEAFFGQGTRLTVV.

This clone was seen only once. The V and J genes are TRBV10-3 and TRBJ2-7; 11 nucleotides align to TRBD1. J gave up 7 bases and V 0 bases, and 2 bases lay outside the gene matches. There are 14 residues in the CDR3. The germline gives CDR1 ENHRY, CDR2 SYGVKD. CDR3 in amino acids: CAISESGTGGEQYV. Written as DNA, the CDR3 is TGTGCCATCAGTGAGTCCGGGACAGGGGGGGAGCAGTACGTC.

The CDR3 DNA follows: TGTGCCAGCTCACCGTTGGGGGCCGGACGTAGCACAGATACGCAGTATTTT. This gives the protein CASSPLGAGRSTDTQYF. The chain links TRBV18 to TRBJ2-3; weak D call: TRBD1 (6 bases). The CDR3 sequence is 17 residues long. CDR1 and CDR2 from the germline V gene are KGHSH and LQKENI. The V end was cut by 3 bases, the J end by 0 bases, with 16 bases between. The variable domain in full, completed from reference TRBV18 and TRBJ2-3, reads NAGVMQNPRHLVRRRGQEARLRCSPMKGHSHVYWYRQLPEEGLKFMVYLQKENIIDESGMPKERFSAEFPKEGPSILRIQQVVRGDSAAYFCASSPLGAGRSTDTQYFGPGTRLTVL.

The V call is TRBV3-1 (or the pseudogene TRBV3-2), the J call TRBJ2-2; 11 nucleotides match TRBD2. In germline, CDR1 is LGHDT, CDR2 YNNKEL (reference sequence). The CDR3 has 15 residues. V shed 4 bases and J 7 bases; nucleotides not matched to a gene: 5. The CDR3 region is CASSPTSGTGGELFF. CDR3 in DNA: TGTGCCAGCAGCCCGACTAGCGGGACGGGCGGGGAGCTGTTTTTT.

The genes are TRBV5-1 and TRBJ2-3; D remains ambiguous. The CDR3 consists of 15 residues. The V and J ends lost 4 bases and 1 base respectively, with 13 bases between them. From germline, CDR1 is SGHRS and CDR2 YFSETQ. The CDR3 is CASSQTRSGTDTQYF. CDR3 coding DNA: TGCGCCAGCAGCCAGACCAGGTCTGGCACAGATACGCAGTATTTT.

The CDR3: CALGKDRLFGNTIYF. The CDR3 DNA reads TGTGCCTTAGGAAAGGACAGGCTTTTTGGAAACACCATATATTTT. The chain uses TRBV30 and TRBJ1-3; 7 bases align to TRBD1. CDR1 is GTSNPN and CDR2 is SVGIG in the germline V gene (reference sequence). V lost 7 bases to trimming and J lost 3 bases; unmatched junction nucleotides: 12. CDR3 size: 15 residues. Together with reference TRBV30 and TRBJ1-3, the CDR3 gives the full variable domain: SQTIHQWPATLVQPVGSPLSLECTVEGTSNPNLYWYRQAAGRGLQLLFYSVGIGQISSEVPQNLSASRPQDRQFILSSKKLLLSDSGFYLCALGKDRLFGNTIYFGEGSWLTVV.

This chain uses TRBV29-1 with TRBJ1-1; D is unclear. Trimming removed 2 bases from V and 11 bases from J, with 12 bases in between. Germline V gives CDR1 SQVTM, CDR2 ANQGSEA. CDR3 length equals 11 residues. CDR3 protein: CSVEPGLWAFF. CDR3 bases: TGCAGCGTTGAACCCGGTCTTTGGGCTTTCTTT.

The rearrangement uses TRBV4-2 and TRBJ2-5, with 11 bases aligning to TRBD2. V shed 3 bases, J shed 2 bases, and the junction held 17 bases outside the gene matches. In germline, CDR1 is LGHNA, CDR2 YNFKEQ. The CDR3 loop spans 20 amino acids. The CDR3 DNA reads as TGTGCCAGCAGCCAGGACCCCTTGACTAGCGGGAACGTCGGGCAAGAGACCCAGTACTTC. Translated, it gives CASSQDPLTSGNVGQETQYF.

The CDR3 is CAWSVLPGTQGTSGLNSYNEQFF. The DNA for the CDR3 is TGTGCCTGGAGTGTACTGCCGGGAACCCAGGGGACTAGCGGTCTCAACTCCTACAATGAGCAGTTCTTC. The chain joins TRBV30 to TRBJ2-1; 11 bases line up with TRBD2. The V gene end was trimmed by 0 bases and the J gene end by 0 bases; junction bases not matched to a gene: 22. The CDR3 consists of 23 residues. Germline V gives CDR1 GTSNPN, CDR2 SVGIG (reference sequence).

This clone has a handful of counts. This chain uses TRBV2 with TRBJ1-1; D is uncertain. V was cut by 3 bases and J by 3 bases, with 11 bases left in between. CDR3 length equals 14 residues. In germline, CDR1 is SNHLY, CDR2 FYNNEI. The CDR3 here is CASSDLGTHTEAFF. CDR3 DNA: TGTGCCAGCAGTGATTTGGGCACCCACACTGAAGCTTTCTTT. The full variable domain, rest sourced from reference TRBV2 and TRBJ1-1, is EPEVTQTPSHQVTQMGQEVILRCVPISNHLYFYWYRQILGQKVEFLVSFYNNEISEKSEIFDDQFSVERPDGSNFTLKIRSTKLEDSAMYFCASSDLGTHTEAFFGQGTRLTVV.

The rearrangement links TRBV6-5 to TRBJ1-2; the D gene is possibly TRBD1 (5 bases). The CDR3 loop spans 13 amino acids. The V end lost 4 bases, the J end lost 7 bases, and 13 bases lay between the germline ends. Germline V gives CDR1 MNHEY, CDR2 SVGAGI. This CDR3 reads CASSSDTTGGYTF. DNA for the CDR3: TGTGCCAGCAGTTCGGACACTACCGGTGGCTACACCTTC.

The chain recombines TRBV9 with TRBJ1-1; TRBD1 agrees at 9 bases. Germline V gene sequence: CDR1 SGDLS, CDR2 YYNGEE. The CDR3 sequence is 14 residues long. After removal of 1 base from V and 4 bases from J, the junction contained 2 bases not matched to a gene. Written as DNA, the CDR3 is TGTGCCAGCAGCGTATTGGGACAGGGCACTGAAGCTTTCTTT. It codes for CASSVLGQGTEAFF. The variable domain in full, with the rest retrieved from reference TRBV9 and TRBJ1-1, is DSGVTQTPKHLITATGQRVTLRCSPRSGDLSVYWYQQSLDQGLQFLIQYYNGEERAKGNILERFSAQQFPDLHSELNLSSLELGDSALYFCASSVLGQGTEAFFGQGTRLTVV.

This clone was counted once. The chain links TRBV6-6 to TRBJ2-1; 9 nucleotides align to TRBD1. Germline V gives CDR1 MNHNY, CDR2 SVGAGI (reference sequence). The CDR3 extends over 16 amino acids. Unmatched junction bases numbered 13, after V lost 6 bases and J lost 7 bases. The CDR3 bases are TGTGCCAGCAGCCCCTTAGGGACAGGGCTCCTGAATGAGCAGTTCTTC. It encodes CASSPLGTGLLNEQFF.

The chain combines TRBV19 with TRBJ1-5, with D maybe TRBD1 (6 bases). The CDR3 is made up of 16 amino acids. The germline gives CDR1 LNHDA, CDR2 SQIVND (reference sequence). V was cut by 2 bases and J by 6 bases, with 17 bases left in between. The CDR3: CASSITGRGKFQPQHF. DNA of the CDR3: TGTGCCAGTAGTATAACTGGTAGGGGGAAGTTTCAGCCCCAGCATTTT.

The J gene is TRBJ2-7, the V gene TRBV3-1 (or the pseudogene TRBV3-2); 9 positions match TRBD1. The CDR3 covers 16 residues. V trimming: 3 bases; J trimming: 9 bases; junction bases outside the gene matches: 15. Germline assignment: CDR1 LGHDT and CDR2 YNNKEL (reference sequence). CDR3 in amino acids: CASSQSLTGTGFGQYF. CDR3 nucleotide sequence: TGTGCCAGCAGCCAGAGCCTAACCGGGACAGGGTTTGGGCAGTACTTC.

As DNA, the CDR3 is TGTGCCAGCAGTTACGAGGTCGCGAATGAGCAGTTCTTC. Translation gives CASSYEVANEQFF. V and J are TRBV6-5 and TRBJ2-1, with unresolved D. V was pared by 2 bases and J by 7 bases, with 9 bases between. The CDR3 length is 13 residues. The germline V gene encodes CDR1 MNHEY and CDR2 SVGAGI.

The rearrangement links TRBV7-2 to TRBJ2-5, with D unclear. CDR1 is SGHTA, CDR2 FQGNSA, per germline. There are 14 residues in the CDR3. Deletions cut 5 bases from V and 5 bases from J, with 15 bases between. DNA for the CDR3: TGTGCCAGCAGCCCCGCGGCCCGCGTCGAGACCCAGTACTTC. Its protein is CASSPAARVETQYF.

The rearrangement joins TRBV19 to TRBJ2-5; D perhaps matches TRBD1 (7 bases). CDR3 size: 16 residues. In germline, CDR1 is LNHDA, CDR2 SQIVND (reference sequence). Trimming removed 5 bases from V and 2 bases from J, with 18 bases in between. For the CDR3, the DNA is TGTGCCAGTAGTGCGGGACAGCATGGGAGACAAGAGACCCAGTACTTC. As protein: CASSAGQHGRQETQYF. The full variable domain, rest sourced from reference TRBV19 and TRBJ2-5, is DGGITQSPKYLFRKEGQNVTLSCEQNLNHDAMYWYRQDPGQGLRLIYYSQIVNDFQKGDIAEGYSVSREKKESFPLTVTSAQKNPTAFYLCASSAGQHGRQETQYFGPGTRLLVL.

This chain uses TRBV19 with TRBJ1-2, with 10 bases aligning to TRBD1. Trimming cost V 4 bases and J 5 bases; bases outside gene matches: 4. This CDR3 has 14 amino acids. Germline V gene sequence: CDR1 LNHDA, CDR2 SQIVND (reference sequence). CDR3 DNA sequence: TGTGCCAGTAGTAGACCGGGACAGGGGTATGGCTACACCTTC. Its protein is CASSRPGQGYGYTF.

J is TRBJ2-2 and V is TRBV3-1 (or the pseudogene TRBV3-2); D possibly corresponds to TRBD2 (5 bases). There are 16 residues in the CDR3. Germline V gene data show CDR1 as LGHDT and CDR2 as YNNKEL (reference sequence). The V end was cut by 2 bases, the J end by 1 base, with 11 bases between. The CDR3 loop reads CASSQPSGLNTGELFF. CDR3 sequence (DNA): TGTGCCAGCAGCCAACCAAGCGGATTGAACACCGGGGAGCTGTTTTTT.

V and J are TRBV6-6 and TRBJ1-2; 7 nucleotides agree with TRBD1. Germline CDR1 reads MNHNY; CDR2 reads SVGAGI (reference sequence). CDR3 length: 14 residues. V shed 0 bases and J 2 bases; nucleotides not matched to a gene: 0. CDR3 protein: CASSYSTGNYGYTF. CDR3 coding DNA: TGTGCCAGCAGTTACTCGACAGGGAACTATGGCTACACCTTC.

This chain uses TRBV7-8 with TRBJ1-2; a weak D match, TRBD1 (6 bases). Per the germline V gene, CDR1 is SGHVS and CDR2 is FQNEAQ. The CDR3 runs to 13 residues. The V and J ends lost 6 bases and 1 base respectively, with 9 bases between them. The CDR3 DNA reads TGTGCCAGCAGTTCACAGGGTAACTATGGCTACACCTTC. Its protein is CASSSQGNYGYTF.

The chain is built from TRBV2 and TRBJ2-5; TRBD1 is a possible D gene (5 bases). Germline loops: CDR1 SNHLY, CDR2 FYNNEI. Trimming pared 7 bases from V and 5 bases from J, leaving 5 bases between. The CDR3 has 10 amino acids. The CDR3 region is CASNRETQYF. The DNA of the CDR3 is TGTGCCAGCAACAGGGAGACCCAGTACTTC.

This clone was recorded a few times. The V call is TRBV6-5, the J call TRBJ1-1; a weak D match, TRBD1 (5 bases). Germline CDR1 MNHEY, CDR2 SVGAGI. CDR3 length: 12 residues. The V and J ends lost 7 bases and 7 bases respectively, with 13 bases between them. The CDR3, as DNA: TGTGCCAGCACCCTAAGGGGTATTGAAGCTTTCTTT. This translates into CASTLRGIEAFF.

This chain connects TRBV4-3 to TRBJ2-3; 13 bases map to TRBD2. The length of the CDR3 is 18 residues. J was trimmed by 5 bases and V by 5 bases; bases with no gene match: 13. From germline, CDR1 is LGHNA and CDR2 YSLEER. For the CDR3, the DNA is TGCGCCAGCAGCAAGACCCGGACTAGCGGGAGTCTGGGAGATACGCAGTATTTT. Protein product: CASSKTRTSGSLGDTQYF.

The chain combines TRBV5-5 with TRBJ2-2; 11 nucleotides align to TRBD2. CDR3 length: 16 amino acids. Unmatched junction bases numbered 7, after V lost 1 base and J lost 8 bases. Germline values: CDR1 SGHKS, CDR2 YYEKEE (reference sequence). The CDR3 DNA is TGTGCCAGCAGCTTGCGGCTAGCGGGAGGTATGGGGGAGCTGTTTTTT. This gives the protein CASSLRLAGGMGELFF.

J is TRBJ2-2 and V is TRBV5-1; 7 bases match TRBD2. J gave up 4 bases and V 0 bases, and 6 bases lay outside the gene matches. Germline assignment: CDR1 SGHRS and CDR2 YFSETQ. CDR3 size: 16 residues. DNA for the CDR3: TGCGCCAGCAGCTTGGTTGCGGGAGTCGGCACCGGGGAGCTGTTTTTT. Translation: CASSLVAGVGTGELFF.